This is a list of T cell receptor beta chains from one sample in a study of identifying expanded T cells in peripheral blood. Data came from immunoSEQ multiplex PCR; TCRdb stores just in-frame clones and leaves some out. The table records approximately 56,000 clones, roughly 80% of them present only once. The sequenced sample was blood. The source is a person aged 18 to 75 in good health. Each CDR3 is given with its conserved first and last residue. The D gene is left open where the match is weak. Not all rows give a size; the values are once, few, many and, for expanded clones, a class.

v_gene,len,abundance,d_gene,j_gene,CDR3aa,CDR3nt
TRBV6-5,14,NA,NA,TRBJ1-2,CASSYSGAGDGYTF,TGTGCCAGCAGTTACTCGGGGGCAGGGGATGGCTACACCTTC
TRBV6-5,14,NA,TRBD1,TRBJ2-7,CASSRGQGRDEQYF,TGTGCCAGCAGCCGTGGACAGGGAAGAGACGAGCAGTACTTC
TRBV2,16,NA,TRBD2,TRBJ2-3,CASSDISGGASDTQYF,TGTGCCAGCAGTGACATCAGCGGGGGGGCCTCAGATACGCAGTATTTT
TRBV25-1,17,NA,TRBD1,TRBJ2-5,CASSASGLGQDRETQYF,TGTGCCAGCAGTGCGTCCGGCCTAGGACAGGATCGTGAGACCCAGTACTTC
TRBV19,14,many,NA,TRBJ1-4,CASSKVQKREKLFF,TGTGCCAGTAGTAAGGTGCAAAAGCGGGAAAAACTGTTTTTT
TRBV28,15,NA,TRBD1,TRBJ1-5,CASSLPGGSNQPQHF,TGTGCCAGCAGTTTACCAGGGGGTAGCAATCAGCCCCAGCATTTT
TRBV7-8,15,once,TRBD1,TRBJ2-1,CASSFAGTGVGEQFF,TGTGCCAGCAGCTTTGCCGGGACAGGGGTGGGTGAGCAGTTCTTC
TRBV14,17,NA,NA,TRBJ1-2,CASSQGHRNSLNYGYTF,TGTGCCAGCAGCCAGGGACACCGTAACTCCCTTAACTATGGCTACACCTTC
TRBV7-2,16,NA,NA,TRBJ1-5,CASSLGFAGLLQPQHF,TGTGCCAGCAGCTTAGGGTTCGCAGGTCTTTTGCAGCCCCAGCATTTT
TRBV29-1,16,NA,NA,TRBJ1-3,CSVFENSLSSGNTIYF,TGCAGCGTTTTCGAGAATTCCTTATCCTCTGGAAACACCATATATTTT
TRBV5-1,13,NA,NA,TRBJ1-1,CASSSRENTEAFF,TGCGCCAGCAGCTCCAGGGAGAACACTGAAGCTTTCTTT
TRBV7-2,14,NA,NA,TRBJ2-5,CASSLGHHEETQYF,TGTGCCAGCAGCCTGGGACATCATGAAGAGACCCAGTACTTC
TRBV6-5,13,NA,NA,TRBJ1-2,CASSKNGQAGYTF,TGTGCCAGCAGTAAAAACGGACAAGCTGGCTACACCTTC
TRBV14,17,NA,TRBD1,TRBJ2-1,CASSQEVGGLTGNEQFF,TGTGCCAGCAGCCAGGAAGTAGGGGGCCTTACGGGGAATGAGCAGTTCTTC
TRBV7-2,14,NA,NA,TRBJ1-3,CASRTVNSGNTIYF,TGTGCCAGCAGGACAGTGAACTCTGGAAACACCATATATTTT
TRBV10-3,14,NA,TRBD1,TRBJ1-3,CATRDSHSGNTIYF,TGTGCCACCCGGGACAGCCACTCTGGAAACACCATATATTTT
TRBV19,13,NA,NA,TRBJ1-1,CASRDRLNTEAFF,TGTGCCAGTAGAGACAGATTGAACACTGAAGCTTTCTTT
TRBV18,12,NA,NA,TRBJ2-1,CASSPGKSEQFF,TGTGCCAGCTCTCCAGGGAAGTCTGAGCAGTTCTTC
TRBV5-1,15,NA,NA,TRBJ2-3,CASSRGSGGTDTQYF,TGCGCCAGCAGCCGGGGGTCCGGAGGCACAGATACGCAGTATTTT
TRBV5-8,15,NA,TRBD2,TRBJ2-7,CASSPGLAGGYEQYF,TGTGCCAGCAGCCCGGGACTAGCGGGAGGGTACGAGCAGTACTTC
TRBV27,16,few,TRBD1,TRBJ2-4,CASSPRDRGRLTIQYF,TGTGCCAGCAGCCCCCGGGACAGGGGCCGATTAACGATTCAGTACTTC
TRBV7-8,17,NA,NA,TRBJ2-3,CASSLGTATGATDTQYF,TGTGCCAGCAGCTTGGGCACTGCTACGGGAGCCACAGATACGCAGTATTTT
TRBV14,12,NA,NA,TRBJ2-3,CASGYGADTQYF,TGTGCCAGCGGGTACGGCGCAGATACGCAGTATTTT
TRBV14,14,NA,NA,TRBJ2-5,CASSQVLVRGAQYF,TGTGCCAGCAGCCAAGTTTTGGTCCGGGGCGCCCAGTACTTC
TRBV4-2,15,NA,NA,TRBJ2-2,CASSPGTANTGELFF,TGTGCCAGCAGCCCCGGGACGGCGAACACCGGGGAGCTGTTTTTT
TRBV6-1,17,NA,TRBD2,TRBJ2-1,CASSAEPIAGGYNEQFF,TGTGCCAGCAGTGCCGAACCGATAGCGGGAGGGTACAATGAGCAGTTCTTC
TRBV9,16,NA,NA,TRBJ2-3,CASSAIKGNQADTQYF,TGTGCCAGCAGCGCAATCAAGGGCAATCAAGCAGATACGCAGTATTTT
TRBV6-1,15,few,NA,TRBJ1-5,CASSPSDRPFQPQHF,TGTGCCAGCAGTCCGTCCGACAGGCCTTTTCAGCCCCAGCATTTT
TRBV14,14,NA,TRBD2,TRBJ2-1,CASSLSGSYNEQFF,TGTGCCAGCAGCCTTAGCGGGAGTTACAATGAGCAGTTCTTC
TRBV28,15,NA,TRBD2,TRBJ2-5,CASSLPTSGLKTQYF,TGTGCCAGCAGTTTACCGACTAGCGGGTTGAAGACCCAGTACTTC
TRBV10-2,11,once,NA,TRBJ1-1,CASSEGGQAFF,TGCGCCAGCAGTGAAGGGGGGCAAGCTTTCTTT
TRBV5-5,15,NA,TRBD1,TRBJ1-3,CASSKDRAAGNTIYF,TGTGCCAGCAGCAAAGACAGGGCGGCCGGAAACACCATATATTTT
TRBV30,12,once,NA,TRBJ2-5,CAASLNGETQYF,TGTGCCGCATCTCTAAACGGGGAGACCCAGTACTTC
TRBV19,14,NA,NA,TRBJ1-5,CASSPVETGQPQHF,TGTGCCAGTAGTCCCGTGGAAACGGGGCAGCCCCAGCATTTT
TRBV9,13,NA,NA,TRBJ2-3,CASSVGERDTQYF,TGTGCCAGCAGCGTTGGGGAGCGGGATACGCAGTATTTT
TRBV29-1,14,NA,NA,TRBJ1-2,CSVEPVSGARGYTF,TGCAGCGTTGAACCCGTATCAGGGGCGCGGGGCTACACCTTC
TRBV5-5,15,NA,TRBD2,TRBJ2-1,CASSGEGGSYNEQFF,TGTGCCAGCAGCGGGGAGGGTGGCTCCTACAATGAGCAGTTCTTC
TRBV19,13,NA,NA,TRBJ1-5,CASSIGRGQPQHF,TGTGCCAGTAGTATAGGGCGGGGTCAGCCCCAGCATTTT
TRBV14,13,NA,NA,TRBJ1-2,CASSQQQGTGYTF,TGTGCCAGCAGCCAACAACAGGGTACAGGCTACACCTTC